This T cell receptor (beta chain) was captured by sequencing in a study of shared clonotypes between healthy human individuals (dated by TCRdb to about 2020). Study-wide context: The cohort included three men and two women between 18 and 49 years of age. Per donor, three plates each were used for CD4 naive and CD4 memory, two for CD8 naive, and one for CD8 memory. To estimate repertoire size and how much clonotype sharing occurs between individuals, the study deeply sequenced the blood TCR repertoires of about 5 healthy adults. To increase sequencing depth and limit assay-specific biases, different laboratories used diverse techniques to prepare libraries and sequence TCR repertoires. Each donor's leukapheresis produced roughly between roughly 0.85 and 10 billion PBMCs.

Using the deep immunoSEQ assay, multiplex PCR amplified TCR CDR3 regions from genomic DNA. Genomic DNA extracted from each cell subset was distributed evenly over all wells of several immunoSEQ 96-well plates, and each plate served as one replicate. For sorted subsets, roughly 200 ng of genomic DNA, equivalent to roughly 33,000 T cell genomes, went into each replicate PCR. Purified libraries were measured with a Qubit 3.0 fluorometer, size-checked on a Bioanalyzer 2100, and measured again with the KAPA Library Quantification kit. Each immunoSEQ 96-well plate was sequenced on its own single-read 150-cycle Illumina NextSeq 550 flow cell. The authors' analysis ran thus. Because the immunoSEQ output included only junctional sequences and no quality scores, the filtering could not be the same as the filtering used for full-length reads. To assign V/J genes and CDR3, sequences were annotated against IMGT germline references using PyIR, a Python wrapper for IgBLAST v1.9. Reads were filtered out if the reads had weak V/J assignments (E-value above 1e-6), no CDR3, stop codons, out-of-frame junctions, or ambiguous translated residues. V3J clonotypes were defined as sequences sharing the same inferred V gene, J gene, and CDR3 amino acid sequence. To compute the percentage overlap between repertoires, the number of shared unique clonotypes was divided by the size of the smaller repertoire. Three approaches were used to assess repertoire richness: RTK rarefaction, the Chao1 estimator, and Recon v2.1 estimates of unobserved clonotypes. For all TCRbeta clonotypes obtained by the gDNA method from a few donors, generation probabilities were computed with OLGA. TCRdb's version of the immuneACCESS table is confined to in-frame rearrangements and falls short of the full clone set. An unresolved V gene accounts for under half of the shortfall where checked; the remainder is of unknown origin. V, J and clone size are taken as reported in that table, and D and trimming were inferred from the DNA itself. A total of about 980,000 clones appear in this sample, over 60% of them only once. The ten largest account for roughly 1.5% of the sample.

The study at large found these results: Rarefaction of sorted-subset datasets indicated incomplete sequencing despite the large sequencing depth. Estimated clonotype richness was generally larger for naive than for memory subsets. The small number of donors limited the genetic and exposure-history diversity represented. Clonotypes shared by all four sorted-subset donors showed higher generation probabilities than non-shared clonotypes. Across a few donors, 5% to 6% of naive CD4, 3.5% of naive CD8, 2.3% of memory CD4, and approximately 0.42% of memory CD8 clonotypes were shared. Pairwise subsampling indicated that sequencing depth was expected to affect the degree of clonotype sharing among donors. Sampling was restricted to blood, and TCR repertoires in tissues likely differ from the TCR repertoires found in blood.

With respect to this clone: The specificity of this receptor is unknown. Base qualities are not at hand, and no much larger clone is one base apart.

Healthy HIV-negative adults with no recently reported acute infections or vaccinations were included as donors. Every donor was a Caucasian adult living in Nashville, Tennessee, USA. CD4+ T cells were enriched by magnetic negative selection, after which naive cells were positively selected on CD45RA and the negative fraction was taken as the memory subset. After blood collection by leukapheresis, PBMCs were isolated using Ficoll-Histopaque density gradient centrifugation and then cryopreserved in the vapor phase of liquid nitrogen. Purity and quantity of every magnetically sorted T cell population were checked by analytical flow cytometry. Each sorted fraction had its genomic DNA isolated and then quantified by UV absorbance on a Nanodrop 2000c. Trimming takes 6 bases off V and 7 bases off J; junction bases not matched to a gene: 7. The CDR1 and CDR2 encoded by the germline V gene are MNHEY and SVGAGI. The CDR3 runs 15 amino acids, cysteine and phenylalanine included. Only the CDR3 DNA stays, 45 bases, in frame from base 1.

This clonotype was sampled from a man between 18 and 29 years old in good health. Sequencing was done on a sample of memory CD4+ T cells sorted from blood. What this sample's cell subset or site label stands for: CD45RA-negative fraction. This sequence uses TRBV6-5 and TRBJ2-5; 14 central nucleotides agree with TRBD2. CDR3 sequence: CASRGLAGEKGTQYF. The nucleotide sequence is given as TGTGCCAGCAGGGGACTAGCGGGGGAAAAAGGGACCCAGTACTTC.